A single sample gave rise to the 16 T cell receptor beta chains below, sequenced in a study of T cells in Graves' hyperthyroidism and ophthalmopathy. TCR beta CDR3 regions were amplified from RNA transcripts. The HTBI primer set was used in a first-round RT-PCR of the TCR CDR3. TCRdb recomputed calls from the multiplex PCR reads with MiXCR, one row per CDR3 protein. This table holds about 680,000 distinct CDR3 sequences, 35% found once. The sample taken for sequencing was blood. Every receptor here comes from a woman aged 40-49 years with Graves' hyperthyroidism.

This CDR3 is CSARDLGSYEQYF. In nucleotides, the CDR3 is TGCAGTGCTAGAGATCTGGGCTCCTACGAGCAGTACTTC. The chain is built from TRBV20-1 and TRBJ2-7; D not certain. Germline V CDR1 and CDR2: DFQATT, SNEGSKA (reference sequence). There are 13 residues in the CDR3. V dropped 0 bases and J dropped 0 bases, with 6 bases sitting between them.

This clonotype has ten or more counts. This chain joins TRBV7-2 and TRBJ1-1; D call uncertain. Germline V gene sequence: CDR1 SGHTA, CDR2 FQGNSA. V was clipped by 5 bases and J by 5 bases, with 9 bases between them. The length of the CDR3 is 12 residues. The CDR3 DNA sequence: TGTGCCAGCAGCCTCCCGAGGACTGAAGCTTTCTTT. Protein: CASSLPRTEAFF.

This chain links TRBV19 with TRBJ1-3; D unclear. Trimming shortened V by 8 bases and J by 0 bases, and 11 bases separated the two germline ends. The CDR3 covers 14 residues. CDR1 is LNHDA, CDR2 SQIVND, per germline (reference sequence). CDR3 amino acids: CASHSSYSGNTIYF. The CDR3 DNA is TGTGCCAGTCATTCGAGTTACTCTGGAAACACCATATATTTT.

This clonotype was seen at least ten times. The V and J genes are TRBV4-1 and TRBJ2-5; a weak D match, TRBD1 (6 bases). Germline V gene sequence: CDR1 MGHRA, CDR2 YSYEKL. The CDR3 length is 15 residues. Trimming stripped 4 bases from V and 2 bases from J, with 14 bases between. The CDR3 sequence: CASSPGWDTQETQYF. CDR3 DNA sequence: TGCGCCAGCAGCCCCGGCTGGGACACACAAGAGACCCAGTACTTC.

The chain combines TRBV7-9 with TRBJ2-7; 8 bases map to TRBD1. Per the germline V gene, CDR1 is SEHNR and CDR2 is FQNEAQ (reference sequence). CDR3 length: 14 residues. The V gene end was trimmed by 6 bases and the J gene end by 5 bases; junction bases not matched to a gene: 9. CDR3 DNA: TGTGCCAGCAGTTCCCCGGACAGGGCCCACGAGCAGTACTTC. It codes for CASSSPDRAHEQYF.

The V call is TRBV6-1, the J call TRBJ1-1; 7 bases line up with TRBD1. This CDR3 has 17 residues. Germline CDR1 and CDR2: MNHNS and SASEGT. J lost 1 base, V lost 5 bases, and 13 bases had no gene match. The CDR3 sequence: CASSFRTGGLGNTEAFF. For the CDR3, the DNA is TGTGCCAGCAGTTTTCGGACAGGAGGGTTGGGGAACACTGAAGCTTTCTTT.

This clonotype has a count of ten or more. The chain carries TRBV10-3 and TRBJ2-2; tentative D call: TRBD2 (5 bases). V lost 6 bases to trimming and J lost 1 base, with 15 bases between them. The CDR3 runs to 16 residues. Per germline, CDR1 ENHRY and CDR2 SYGVKD. This CDR3 is CAIRATLLVNTGELFF. In DNA, the CDR3 is TGTGCCATCAGAGCGACCCTACTAGTGAACACCGGGGAGCTGTTTTTT.

CDR3 amino acids: CASSRSDLADEQFF. CDR3 in DNA: TGTGCCAGCAGCCGATCAGATCTAGCTGATGAGCAGTTCTTC. V gene TRBV7-2 combines with J gene TRBJ2-1; D perhaps matches TRBD2 (5 bases). Trimming took off 5 bases at V and 8 bases at J, with 16 bases between the two ends. Germline V CDR1 and CDR2: SGHTA, FQGNSA. The length of the CDR3 is 14 residues.

This clonotype was picked up many times. This sequence joins TRBV19 and TRBJ1-2; maybe TRBD1 (5 bases). This CDR3 spans 13 amino acids. Germline lookup yields CDR1 LNHDA and CDR2 SQIVND (reference sequence). With 7 bases removed from V and 5 bases from J, the gap between germline ends came to 14 bases. In DNA form, the CDR3 reads TGTGCCAGTAACGACAGACCCGAGTATGGCTACACCTTC. Translation gives CASNDRPEYGYTF.

As concerns this clonotype: A read error may be the cause here, since a much bigger clone is one base away. J is TRBJ2-7 and V is TRBV7-2, with TRBD2 as a possible D gene (5 bases). The CDR3 consists of 11 residues. V was trimmed by 5 bases and J by 7 bases, leaving 9 bases between them. The germline V gene has CDR1 SGHTA and CDR2 FQGNSA. Here the CDR3 reads CASSDYNEQYF. In DNA, the CDR3 is TGTGCCAGCAGCGACTACAATGAGCAGTACTTC.

The chain joins TRBV24-1 to TRBJ2-7; TRBD2 matches 7 bases. The germline V gene has CDR1 KGHDR and CDR2 SFDVKD. The CDR3 loop spans 14 amino acids. The J segment lost 7 bases and the V segment lost 0 bases, leaving 5 bases of the junction unmatched. Here the CDR3 reads CATSDLRDYNEQYF. CDR3 DNA sequence: TGTGCCACCAGTGATTTGCGGGACTACAATGAGCAGTACTTC.

In this sample, this clonotype turned up a few times. This chain joins TRBV19 and TRBJ1-1, with a possible D match to TRBD1 (6 bases). The CDR3 has 16 amino acids. The V gene's germline CDR1 is LNHDA and CDR2 SQIVND (reference sequence). Trimming pared 7 bases from V and 0 bases from J, leaving 18 bases between. In nucleotides, the CDR3 is TGTGCCAGTACCCAACAGGGAAACCTTCTGAACACTGAAGCTTTCTTT. Its protein product is CASTQQGNLLNTEAFF. Together with reference TRBV19 and TRBJ1-1, the CDR3 gives the full variable domain: DGGITQSPKYLFRKEGQNVTLSCEQNLNHDAMYWYRQDPGQGLRLIYYSQIVNDFQKGDIAEGYSVSREKKESFPLTVTSAQKNPTAFYLCASTQQGNLLNTEAFFGQGTRLTVV.

There are many counts of this clonotype. The chain employs TRBV7-2 and TRBJ2-7; 7 positions match TRBD2. CDR3 length equals 16 residues. J was trimmed by 3 bases and V by 5 bases; bases with no gene match: 13. Germline V CDR1 and CDR2: SGHTA, FQGNSA. This CDR3 reads CASSPKLSGILYEQYF. CDR3 bases: TGTGCCAGCAGCCCAAAACTAAGCGGGATACTCTACGAGCAGTACTTC.

By sample share, this clonotype is medium-sized. The J gene is TRBJ1-2, the V gene TRBV29-1, with TRBD1 identical over 8 bases. Germline V lookup: CDR1 SQVTM, CDR2 ANQGSEA. Trimming at V came to 7 bases and at J to 7 bases, leaving 11 bases not matched to a gene. CDR3 size: 13 residues. CDR3 region: CSAERQGQTGYTF. DNA for the CDR3: TGCAGCGCCGAGCGACAGGGGCAGACTGGCTACACCTTC.

In this sample, this clonotype turned up many times. The chain employs TRBV19 and TRBJ2-7; tentatively, D is TRBD1 (6 bases). V lost 6 bases and J 6 bases, leaving 18 bases between the germline ends. This CDR3 region has 14 residues. The germline V gene has CDR1 LNHDA and CDR2 SQIVND (reference sequence). CDR3 bases: TGTGCCAGTAGGACAAATGTGGGGGCACTCGAGCAGTACTTC. It specifies CASRTNVGALEQYF. The full variable domain, rest sourced from reference TRBV19 and TRBJ2-7, is DGGITQSPKYLFRKEGQNVTLSCEQNLNHDAMYWYRQDPGQGLRLIYYSQIVNDFQKGDIAEGYSVSREKKESFPLTVTSAQKNPTAFYLCASRTNVGALEQYFGPGTRLTVT.

The rearrangement uses TRBV2 and TRBJ2-7, with TRBD1 matching over 7 bases. CDR3 length: 15 residues. J lost 5 bases, V lost 6 bases, and 13 bases had no gene match. Germline V gene data show CDR1 as SNHLY and CDR2 as FYNNEI. The CDR3 sequence: CASRRLETGSDEQYF. In DNA, the CDR3 is TGTGCCAGCAGAAGACTCGAGACAGGGAGCGACGAGCAGTACTTC.